This T cell receptor (beta chain) originates from a study of cytomegalovirus exposure and HLA in healthy donors. PCR primers comprised 60 Vbeta and 13 Jbeta primers. Profiling relied on immunoSEQ multiplex PCR, and the TCRdb table lists in-frame clones only, not all of them. The table shows about 94,000 clones, with around 80% occurring only once. CDR1 and CDR2 (germline): SGHDT, YYEEEE. The CDR3 spans 12 residues. Trimming left V 0 bases short and J 2 bases short, with 3 bases between. This chain links TRBV5-6 with TRBJ2-7; D gene ambiguous. Sample: PBMCs. This receptor was obtained from a woman in her fifties or sixties in good health and CMV-seronegative. Here the CDR3 reads CASSLGTYEQYF. For the CDR3, the DNA is TGTGCCAGCAGCTTGGGTACCTACGAGCAGTACTTC.